This entry describes one T cell receptor beta chain. The junction had 6 bases not matched to a gene; V was cut back by 5 bases and J by 4 bases. This CDR3 region has 14 residues. From germline, CDR1 is SEHNR and CDR2 FQNEAQ (reference sequence). This record belongs to a study of T cell responses to AZD1222 COVID-19 vaccine. Sequenced by immunoSEQ multiplex PCR; TCRdb stores in-frame clones only, minus some. Of 90,000 to 150,000 clones in the sample, around 90% were seen once. The clonotype was recovered from an adult who received the AZD1222 COVID-19 vaccine. The chain employs TRBV7-9 and TRBJ2-7, with 9 bases fitting TRBD2. The sequencing used peripheral blood, collected 28 days after the second AZD1222 dose. The CDR3 sequence is CASSRAGGQYEQYF. Here the CDR3 DNA reads TGTGCCAGCAGCAGGGCGGGGGGGCAGTACGAGCAGTACTTC.